Described below is a single TCR beta chain sequence and its context. The germline gives CDR1 SGHNT, CDR2 YYREEE (reference sequence). The CDR3 covers 16 residues. V lost 4 bases and J lost 2; bases outside the gene matches: 9. TCRdb processed the reads anew with MiXCR; each CDR3 protein has one entry. The table lists more than 500,000 distinct CDR3 sequences, approximately 15% of them singletons. The sample belongs to a study of T cell repertoires in cytomegalovirus infection. Sequencing used CD8+ T cells from PBMCs. This TCR was recovered from a human donor in good health (CMV status not recorded). Some clones in this sample may be carry-over from other donors' samples. This chain uses TRBV5-4 with TRBJ2-7; 10 nucleotides line up with TRBD1. CDR3 region: CASSGSDRGVTYEQYF. Written as DNA, the CDR3 is TGTGCCAGCAGCGGGTCGGACAGGGGGGTCACCTACGAGCAGTACTTC.